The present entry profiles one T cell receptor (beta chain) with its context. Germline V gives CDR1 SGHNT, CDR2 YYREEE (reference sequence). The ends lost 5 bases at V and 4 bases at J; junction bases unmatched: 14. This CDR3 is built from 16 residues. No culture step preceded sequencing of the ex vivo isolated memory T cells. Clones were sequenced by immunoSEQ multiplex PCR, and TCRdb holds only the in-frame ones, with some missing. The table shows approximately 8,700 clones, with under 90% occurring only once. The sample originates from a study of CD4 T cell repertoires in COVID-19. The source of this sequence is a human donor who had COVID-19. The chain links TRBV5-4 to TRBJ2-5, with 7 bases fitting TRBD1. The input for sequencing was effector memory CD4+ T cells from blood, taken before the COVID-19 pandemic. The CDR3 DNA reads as TGTGCCAGCAGTACCCCACAGGGGACGGGAATAGAGACCCAGTACTTC. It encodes CASSTPQGTGIETQYF.